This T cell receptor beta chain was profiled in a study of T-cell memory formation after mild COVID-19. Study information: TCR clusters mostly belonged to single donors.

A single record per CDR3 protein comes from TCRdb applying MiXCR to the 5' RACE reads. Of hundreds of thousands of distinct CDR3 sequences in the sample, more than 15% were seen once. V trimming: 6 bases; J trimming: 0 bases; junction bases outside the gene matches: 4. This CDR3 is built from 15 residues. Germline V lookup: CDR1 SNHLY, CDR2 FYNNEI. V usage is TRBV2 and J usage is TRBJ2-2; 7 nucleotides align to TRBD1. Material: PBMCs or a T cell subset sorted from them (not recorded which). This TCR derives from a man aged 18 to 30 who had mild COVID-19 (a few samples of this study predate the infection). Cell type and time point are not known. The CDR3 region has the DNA TGTGCCAGCAGGACAGGGCCCTCGAACACCGGGGAGCTGTTTTTT. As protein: CASRTGPSNTGELFF.